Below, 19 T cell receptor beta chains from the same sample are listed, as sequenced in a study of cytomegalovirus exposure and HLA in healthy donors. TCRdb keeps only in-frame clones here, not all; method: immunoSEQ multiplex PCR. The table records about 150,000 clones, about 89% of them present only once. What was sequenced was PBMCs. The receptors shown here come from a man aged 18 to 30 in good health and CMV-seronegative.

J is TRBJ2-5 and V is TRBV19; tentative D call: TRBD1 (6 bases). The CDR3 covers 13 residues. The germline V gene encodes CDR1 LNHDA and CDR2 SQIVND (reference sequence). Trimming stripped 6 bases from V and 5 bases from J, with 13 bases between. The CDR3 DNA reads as TGTGCCAGTAGCCCCGGACAGAAGGAGACCCAGTACTTC. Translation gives CASSPGQKETQYF. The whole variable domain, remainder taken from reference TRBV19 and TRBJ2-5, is DGGITQSPKYLFRKEGQNVTLSCEQNLNHDAMYWYRQDPGQGLRLIYYSQIVNDFQKGDIAEGYSVSREKKESFPLTVTSAQKNPTAFYLCASSPGQKETQYFGPGTRLLVL.

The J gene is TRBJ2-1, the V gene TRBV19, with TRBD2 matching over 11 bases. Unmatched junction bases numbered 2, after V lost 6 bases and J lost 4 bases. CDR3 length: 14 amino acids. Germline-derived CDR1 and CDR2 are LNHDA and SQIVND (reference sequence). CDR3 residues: CASRTSGVYNEQFF. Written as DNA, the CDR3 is TGTGCCAGTAGGACTAGCGGGGTTTACAATGAGCAGTTCTTC.

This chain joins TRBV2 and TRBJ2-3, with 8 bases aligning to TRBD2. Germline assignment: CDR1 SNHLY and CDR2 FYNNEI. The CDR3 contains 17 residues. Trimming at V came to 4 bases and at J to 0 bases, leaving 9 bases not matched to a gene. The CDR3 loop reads CASSVPTSASSTDTQYF. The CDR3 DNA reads TGTGCCAGCAGTGTTCCGACTAGCGCTTCTAGCACAGATACGCAGTATTTT.

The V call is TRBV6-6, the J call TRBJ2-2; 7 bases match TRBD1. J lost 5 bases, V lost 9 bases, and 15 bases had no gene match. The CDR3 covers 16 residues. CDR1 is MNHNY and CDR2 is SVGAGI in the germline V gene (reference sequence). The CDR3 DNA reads TGTGCCAGTGGACATATAGGGGGCGCTGGTACCGGGGAGCTGTTTTTT. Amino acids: CASGHIGGAGTGELFF.

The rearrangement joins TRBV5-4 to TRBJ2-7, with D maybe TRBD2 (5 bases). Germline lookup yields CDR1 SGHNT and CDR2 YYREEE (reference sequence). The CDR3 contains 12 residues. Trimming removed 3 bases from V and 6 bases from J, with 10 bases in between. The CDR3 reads CASSSEVREQYF. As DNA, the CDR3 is TGTGCCAGCAGCTCGGAGGTTCGCGAGCAGTACTTC.

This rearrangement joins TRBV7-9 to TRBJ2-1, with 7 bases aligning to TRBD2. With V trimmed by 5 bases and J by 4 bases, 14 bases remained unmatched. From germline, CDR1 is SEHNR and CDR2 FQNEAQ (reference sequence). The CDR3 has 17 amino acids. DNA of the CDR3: TGTGCCAGCAGCCCTCCCCTGGGGGGACTAACGTACAATGAGCAGTTCTTC. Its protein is CASSPPLGGLTYNEQFF.

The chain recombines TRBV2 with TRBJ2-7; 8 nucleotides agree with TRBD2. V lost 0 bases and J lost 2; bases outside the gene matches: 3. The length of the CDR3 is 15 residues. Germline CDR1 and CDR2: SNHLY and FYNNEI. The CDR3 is CASSEAAGVPYEQYF. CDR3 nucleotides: TGTGCCAGCAGTGAAGCAGCGGGAGTACCCTACGAGCAGTACTTC.

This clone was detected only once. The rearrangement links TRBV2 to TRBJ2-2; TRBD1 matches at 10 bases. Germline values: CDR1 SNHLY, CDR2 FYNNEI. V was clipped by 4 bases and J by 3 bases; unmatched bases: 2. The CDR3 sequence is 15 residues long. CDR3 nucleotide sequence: TGTGCCAGCAGTGCCGGGACAGGGGACACCGGGGAGCTGTTTTTT. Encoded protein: CASSAGTGDTGELFF.

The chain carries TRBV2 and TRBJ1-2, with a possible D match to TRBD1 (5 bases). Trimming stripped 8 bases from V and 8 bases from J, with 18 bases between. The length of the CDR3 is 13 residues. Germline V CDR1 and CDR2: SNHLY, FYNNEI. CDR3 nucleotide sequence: TGTGCCAGCCTCACCGGGACGGCGGGGGGCTACACCTTC. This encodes CASLTGTAGGYTF.

The CDR3 region is CASSVDRGRAYEQYF. The CDR3 bases are TGTGCCAGCAGCGTCGACAGGGGGCGCGCCTACGAGCAGTACTTC. This sequence joins TRBV7-3 and TRBJ2-7; 10 bases fit TRBD1. Germline V gene data show CDR1 as SGHTA and CDR2 as FQGTGA. The J segment lost 2 bases and the V segment lost 5 bases, leaving 6 bases of the junction unmatched. The CDR3 has 15 residues.

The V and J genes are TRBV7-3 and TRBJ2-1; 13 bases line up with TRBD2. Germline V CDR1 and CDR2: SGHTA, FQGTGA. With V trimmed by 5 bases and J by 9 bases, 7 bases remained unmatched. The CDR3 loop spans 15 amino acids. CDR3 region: CASSTGTSGASEQFF. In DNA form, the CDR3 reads TGTGCCAGCAGCACCGGGACTAGCGGGGCTAGTGAGCAGTTCTTC. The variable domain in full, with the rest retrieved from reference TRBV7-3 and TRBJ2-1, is GAGVSQTPSNKVTEKGKYVELRCDPISGHTALYWYRQSLGQGPEFLIYFQGTGAADDSGLPNDRFFAVRPEGSVSTLKIQRTERGDSAVYLCASSTGTSGASEQFFGPGTRLTVL.

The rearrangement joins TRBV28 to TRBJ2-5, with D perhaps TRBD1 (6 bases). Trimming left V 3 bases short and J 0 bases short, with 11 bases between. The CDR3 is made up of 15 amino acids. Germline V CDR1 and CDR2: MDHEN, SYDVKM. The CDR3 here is CASSLRGMDQETQYF. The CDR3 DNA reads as TGTGCCAGCAGTTTGAGGGGGATGGACCAAGAGACCCAGTACTTC.

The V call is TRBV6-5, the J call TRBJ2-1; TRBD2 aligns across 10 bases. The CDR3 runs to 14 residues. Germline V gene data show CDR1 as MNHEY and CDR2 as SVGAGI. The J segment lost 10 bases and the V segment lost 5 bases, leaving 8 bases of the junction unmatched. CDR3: CASSELAGKGEQFF. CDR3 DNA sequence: TGTGCCAGCAGTGAACTAGCGGGGAAGGGAGAGCAGTTCTTC.

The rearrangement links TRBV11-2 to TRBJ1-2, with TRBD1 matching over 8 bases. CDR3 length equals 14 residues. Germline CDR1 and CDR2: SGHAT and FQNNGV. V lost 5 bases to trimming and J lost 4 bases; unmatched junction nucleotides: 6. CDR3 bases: TGTGCCAGCAGCGTGGGACAGGCGATCTATGGCTACACCTTC. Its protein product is CASSVGQAIYGYTF.

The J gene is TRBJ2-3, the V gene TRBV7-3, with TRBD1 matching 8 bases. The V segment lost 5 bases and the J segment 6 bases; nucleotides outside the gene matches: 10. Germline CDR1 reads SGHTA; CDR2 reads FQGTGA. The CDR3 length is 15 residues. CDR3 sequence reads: CASSRRTGLGDTQYF. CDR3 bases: TGTGCCAGCAGCCGGAGGACAGGGCTAGGTGATACGCAGTATTTT.

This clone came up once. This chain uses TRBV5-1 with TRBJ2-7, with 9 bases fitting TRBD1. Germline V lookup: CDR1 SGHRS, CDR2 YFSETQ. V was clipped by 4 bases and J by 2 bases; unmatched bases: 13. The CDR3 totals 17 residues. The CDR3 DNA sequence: TGCGCCAGCAGCATTGGGCCGGGGACAGGGTGGCCCTACGAGCAGTACTTC. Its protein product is CASSIGPGTGWPYEQYF.

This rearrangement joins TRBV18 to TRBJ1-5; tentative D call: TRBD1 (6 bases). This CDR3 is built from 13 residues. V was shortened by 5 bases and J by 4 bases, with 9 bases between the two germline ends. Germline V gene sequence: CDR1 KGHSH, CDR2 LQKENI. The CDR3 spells CASSTGLNQPQHF. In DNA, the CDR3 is TGTGCCAGCTCAACAGGGTTAAATCAGCCCCAGCATTTT.

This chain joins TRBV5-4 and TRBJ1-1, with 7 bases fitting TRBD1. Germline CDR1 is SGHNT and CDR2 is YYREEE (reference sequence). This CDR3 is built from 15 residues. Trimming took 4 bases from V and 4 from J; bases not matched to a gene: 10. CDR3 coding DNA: TGTGCCAGCAGCGGAGAAGGGGGCGCGAGCACTGAAGCTTTCTTT. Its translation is CASSGEGGASTEAFF.

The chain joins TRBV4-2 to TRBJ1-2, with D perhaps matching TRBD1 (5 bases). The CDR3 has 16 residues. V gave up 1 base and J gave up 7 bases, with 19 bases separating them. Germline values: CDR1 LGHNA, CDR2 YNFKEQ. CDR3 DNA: TGTGCCAGCAGCCAAGGGGCGGGCAGGGAGGGCGGTGGCTACACCTTC. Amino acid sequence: CASSQGAGREGGGYTF.